This TCR beta chain was recovered during a study of response to subunit inactivated influenza vaccine. Whole-study findings and limits: Few additional T cells are recruited per seasonal influenza vaccination, authors suggested.

Regarding this clonotype: The antigen is not known.

TCRdb re-called the RT-PCR reads with MiXCR, one entry per CDR3 protein. The table has about 610,000 distinct CDR3 sequences, around 13% seen once; the top ten hold 11%. In germline, CDR1 is MNHEY, CDR2 SMNVEV (reference sequence). V gave up 4 bases and J gave up 5 bases, with 18 bases separating them. The CDR3 is 15 residues long. The specimen comprised PBMCs from blood, sampled 11 to 12 days after vaccination. The chain carries TRBV27 and TRBJ2-7; no firm D call. This TCR derives from a man between 50 and 59 years old who received an inactivated influenza vaccine. CDR3 nucleotide sequence: TGTGCCAGCAGTTCCCTACGCTCTCTCAGTGACGAGCAGTACTTC. Translation: CASSSLRSLSDEQYF.